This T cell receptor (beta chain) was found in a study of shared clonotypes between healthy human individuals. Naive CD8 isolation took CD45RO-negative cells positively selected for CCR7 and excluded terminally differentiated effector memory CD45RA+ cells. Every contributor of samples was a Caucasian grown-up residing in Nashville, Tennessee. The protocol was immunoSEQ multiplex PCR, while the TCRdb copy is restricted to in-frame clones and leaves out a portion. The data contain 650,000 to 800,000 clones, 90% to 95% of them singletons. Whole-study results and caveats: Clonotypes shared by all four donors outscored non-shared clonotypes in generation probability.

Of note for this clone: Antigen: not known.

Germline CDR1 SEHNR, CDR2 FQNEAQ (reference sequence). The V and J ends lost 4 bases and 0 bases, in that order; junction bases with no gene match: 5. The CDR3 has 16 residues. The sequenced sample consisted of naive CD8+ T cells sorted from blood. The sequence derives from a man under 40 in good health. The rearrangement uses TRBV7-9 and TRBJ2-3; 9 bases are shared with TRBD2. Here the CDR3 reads CASSSLGLASTDTQYF. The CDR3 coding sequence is TGTGCCAGCAGCTCGCTGGGACTAGCTAGCACAGATACGCAGTATTTT. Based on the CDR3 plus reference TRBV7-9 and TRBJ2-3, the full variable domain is DTGVSQNPRHKITKRGQNVTFRCDPISEHNRLYWYRQTLGQGPEFLTYFQNEAQLEKSRLLSDRFSAERPKGSFSTLEIQRTEQGDSAMYLCASSSLGLASTDTQYFGPGTRLTVL.